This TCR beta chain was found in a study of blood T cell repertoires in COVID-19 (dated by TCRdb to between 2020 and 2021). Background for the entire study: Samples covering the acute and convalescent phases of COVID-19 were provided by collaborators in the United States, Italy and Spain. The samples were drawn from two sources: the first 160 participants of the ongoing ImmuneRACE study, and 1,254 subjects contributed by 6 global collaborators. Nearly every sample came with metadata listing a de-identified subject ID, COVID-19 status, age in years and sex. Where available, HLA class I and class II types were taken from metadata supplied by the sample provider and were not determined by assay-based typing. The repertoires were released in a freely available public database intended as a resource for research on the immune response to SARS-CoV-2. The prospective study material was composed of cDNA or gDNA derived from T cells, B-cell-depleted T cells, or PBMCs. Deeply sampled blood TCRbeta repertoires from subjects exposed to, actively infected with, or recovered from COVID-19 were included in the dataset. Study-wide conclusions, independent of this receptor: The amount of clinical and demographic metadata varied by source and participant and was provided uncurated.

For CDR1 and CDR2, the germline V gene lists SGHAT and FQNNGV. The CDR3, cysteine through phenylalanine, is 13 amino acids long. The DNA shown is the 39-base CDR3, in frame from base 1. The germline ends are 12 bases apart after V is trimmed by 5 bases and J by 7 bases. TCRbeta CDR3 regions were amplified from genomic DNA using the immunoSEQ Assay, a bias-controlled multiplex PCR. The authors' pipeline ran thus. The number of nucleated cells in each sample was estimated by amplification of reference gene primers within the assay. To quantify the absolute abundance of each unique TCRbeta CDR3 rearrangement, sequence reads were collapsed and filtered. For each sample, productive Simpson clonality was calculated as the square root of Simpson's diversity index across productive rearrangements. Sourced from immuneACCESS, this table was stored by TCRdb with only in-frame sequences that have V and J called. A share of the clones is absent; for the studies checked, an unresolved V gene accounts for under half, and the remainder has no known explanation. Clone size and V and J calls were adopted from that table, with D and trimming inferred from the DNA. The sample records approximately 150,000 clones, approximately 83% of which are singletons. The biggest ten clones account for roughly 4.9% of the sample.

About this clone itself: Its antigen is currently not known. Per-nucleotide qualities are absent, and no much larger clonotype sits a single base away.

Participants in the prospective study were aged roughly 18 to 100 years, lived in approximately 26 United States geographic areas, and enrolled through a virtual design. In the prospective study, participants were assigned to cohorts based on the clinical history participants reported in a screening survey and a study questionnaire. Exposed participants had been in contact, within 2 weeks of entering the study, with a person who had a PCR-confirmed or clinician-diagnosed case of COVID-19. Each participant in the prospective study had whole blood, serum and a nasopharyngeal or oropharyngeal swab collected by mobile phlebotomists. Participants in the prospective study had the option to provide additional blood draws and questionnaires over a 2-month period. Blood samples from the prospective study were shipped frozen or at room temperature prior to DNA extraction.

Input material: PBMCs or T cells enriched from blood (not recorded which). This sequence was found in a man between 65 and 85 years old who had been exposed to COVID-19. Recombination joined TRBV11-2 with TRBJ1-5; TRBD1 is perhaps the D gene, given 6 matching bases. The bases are TGTGCCAGCAGCATAATACAGGGCCAGCCCCAGCATTTT. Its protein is CASSIIQGQPQHF.